The rows below give T cell receptor beta chains drawn from one sample of a study of identical twins. TCRdb fed the 5' RACE reads into MiXCR, producing one record per CDR3 protein. The data show 550,000 to 700,000 distinct CDR3 sequences, over 8.5% seen once. A further study also used this sample, focusing on yellow fever vaccine responses in identical twins.

Sample: PBMCs. The receptors here all came from a woman aged 18-29 years in good health. Each CDR3 is given with its conserved first and last residue. A D gene is named only where the DNA matches it firmly. Clone size is not always given. Where it is, it says once, few, many or a class for expanded clones.

J gene | D gene | clone size | V gene | CDR3 DNA | CDR3 protein
TRBJ1-5 | . | many | TRBV7-9 | TGTGCCAGCAACCTACCGGAACAGCCCCAGCATTTT | CASNLPEQPQHF
TRBJ2-3 | . | few | TRBV2 | TGTGCCAGCAGTGATAGTCTGGGTGCGCAGTATTTT | CASSDSLGAQYF
TRBJ2-5 | . | . | TRBV9 | TGTGCCAGCAGCGTAGTCGGAGGGGCGGAGACCCAGTACTTC | CASSVVGGAETQYF
TRBJ2-6 | TRBD1 | . | TRBV7-8 | TGTGCCAGCAGCTTAAACAGGGGGACTGGGGCCAACGTCCTGACTTTC | CASSLNRGTGANVLTF
TRBJ2-1 | TRBD2 | . | TRBV20-1 | TGCAGTGCTAGACGACTAGCGGGGGGGCTCGATGAGCAGTTCTTC | CSARRLAGGLDEQFF
TRBJ2-3 | . | . | TRBV4-3 | TGCGCCAGCAGCCAAGACGGGGCTAGCGCCACAGATACGCAGTATTTT | CASSQDGASATDTQYF
TRBJ2-7 | . | few | TRBV3-1 | TGTGCCAGCAGCCAAGATATAAATAGGAACAGACCCTACGAGCAGTACTTC | CASSQDINRNRPYEQYF
TRBJ2-7 | TRBD2 | . | TRBV27 | TGTGCCAGCAGTTTACGGGCGGGGGGCCACAACGAGCAGTACTTC | CASSLRAGGHNEQYF
TRBJ2-4 | . | . | TRBV5-6 | TGTGCCAGCAGCCGAAACGGGGAGGGGGCCGGCATTCAGTACTTC | CASSRNGEGAGIQYF
TRBJ2-1 | TRBD2 | few | TRBV4-3 | TGCGCCAGCAGCCAAGATAGGTCGGGAGGGCCTTACAATGAGCAGTTCTTC | CASSQDRSGGPYNEQFF
TRBJ2-5 | TRBD2 | many | TRBV29-1 | TGCAGCGTGGGTAGCGGGAGTGGAGAGACCCAGTACTTC | CSVGSGSGETQYF
TRBJ2-3 | . | few | TRBV6-2/TRBV6-3 | TGTGCCGGTTACAGGGAGGCAGATACGCAGTATTTT | CAGYREADTQYF
TRBJ2-3 | . | many | TRBV5-1 | TGCGCCAGCTCCCGCGGGAAGGGCGCAGATACGCAGTATTTT | CASSRGKGADTQYF
TRBJ1-3 | . | many | TRBV5-1 | TGCGCCAGCAGGGACAGCCCGTCTGGAAACACCATATATTTT | CASRDSPSGNTIYF
TRBJ1-5 | . | few | TRBV20-1 | TGCAGTGCTAGCCAGGGTGGTAATCAGCCCCAGCATTTT | CSASQGGNQPQHF
TRBJ2-7 | . | . | TRBV15 | TGTGCCACCAGCAGAGACGACGAGCAGTACTTC | CATSRDDEQYF
TRBJ2-3 | . | . | TRBV10-3 | TGTGCCATCAGTGAAGGGATCAAAGATACGCAGTATTTT | CAISEGIKDTQYF
TRBJ2-5 | TRBD2 | few | TRBV5-1 | TGCGCCAGCAGCCCGGACCGGGGGGGAGAGACCCAGTACTTC | CASSPDRGGETQYF
TRBJ1-1 | . | . | TRBV7-9 | TGTGCCAGCAGGGACCAAGGCCGTTTGGCTGAAGCTTTCTTT | CASRDQGRLAEAFF
TRBJ2-1 | . | many | TRBV5-1 | TGCGCCAGCAGCTTGGCCGGGACGCAGACTAATGAGCAGTTCTTC | CASSLAGTQTNEQFF
TRBJ2-7 | TRBD1 | many | TRBV4-1 | TGCGCCAGCAGCGGGACAGGGGGCGAGCAGTACTTC | CASSGTGGEQYF
TRBJ2-7 | . | few | TRBV29-1 | TGCAGCGTTGAAGGGGACGGAACGTTCACCGAGCAGTACTTC | CSVEGDGTFTEQYF
TRBJ2-3 | . | . | TRBV7-9 | TGTGCCAGCAGCGCCCCCTGGGGCATGACAGATACGCAGTATTTT | CASSAPWGMTDTQYF
TRBJ2-3 | TRBD2 | . | TRBV9 | TGTGCCAGCAGCGTAGTAGGAAGCGGGGGGACAGATACGCAGTATTTT | CASSVVGSGGTDTQYF
TRBJ2-2 | . | . | TRBV29-1 | TGCAGCGGGAGCAAACGCACCGGGGAGCTGTTTTTT | CSGSKRTGELFF
TRBJ1-2 | . | many | TRBV7-3 | TGTGCCAGCAGCTTAACGGACTTGGGCTCCGGCGGGGGCTACACCTTC | CASSLTDLGSGGGYTF
TRBJ2-2 | . | . | TRBV28 | TGTGCCAGCAGTTTAATACCAACGAACACCGGGGAGCTGTTTTTT | CASSLIPTNTGELFF
TRBJ2-7 | TRBD1 | few | TRBV6-6 | TGTGCCAGCAGTTTCCAGGGGGTCGAGCAGTACTTC | CASSFQGVEQYF
TRBJ1-2 | . | once | TRBV7-2 | TGTGCCAGCAGCTTATCGGGTTTCTTAGGCTACACCTTC | CASSLSGFLGYTF
TRBJ2-3 | TRBD2 | . | TRBV3-1 | TGTACCAGCAGTTTTCGGACTAGCGGGAGGAAACAGAGCACAGATACGCAGTATTTT | CTSSFRTSGRKQSTDTQYF